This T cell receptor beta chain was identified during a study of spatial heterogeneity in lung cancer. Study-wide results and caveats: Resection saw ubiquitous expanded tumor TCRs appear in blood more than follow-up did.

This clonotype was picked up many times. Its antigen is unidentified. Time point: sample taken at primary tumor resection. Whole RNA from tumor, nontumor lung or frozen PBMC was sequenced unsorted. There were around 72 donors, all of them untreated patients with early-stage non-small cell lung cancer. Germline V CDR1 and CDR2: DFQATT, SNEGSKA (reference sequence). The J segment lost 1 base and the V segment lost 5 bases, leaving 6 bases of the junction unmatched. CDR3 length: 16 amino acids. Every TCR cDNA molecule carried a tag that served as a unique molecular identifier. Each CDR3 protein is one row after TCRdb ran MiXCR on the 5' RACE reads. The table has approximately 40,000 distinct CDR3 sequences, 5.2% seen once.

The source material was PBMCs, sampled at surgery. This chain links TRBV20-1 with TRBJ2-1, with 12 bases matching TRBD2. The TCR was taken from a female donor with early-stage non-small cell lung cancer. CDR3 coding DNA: TGCAGTGCTTTAACGACTAGCGGGGGTTCCTACAATGAGCAGTTCTTC. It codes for CSALTTSGGSYNEQFF.